The 21 T cell receptor beta chains given below trace back to one sample, sequenced in a study of blood T cell repertoires in COVID-19. Here immunoSEQ multiplex PCR was the method, and the copy in TCRdb shows in-frame clones only, minus some. This table has tens of thousands of clones, around 86% appearing once. Sequenced sample: peripheral blood. All receptors come from an older woman with acute or convalescent COVID-19.

The chain recombines TRBV7-9 with TRBJ1-4; D is unclear. Per germline, CDR1 SEHNR and CDR2 FQNEAQ (reference sequence). V lost 4 bases and J 8 bases, leaving 5 bases between the germline ends. The CDR3 is 11 residues long. The CDR3 coding sequence is TGTGCCAGCAGCTCACAAGAAAAACTGTTTTTT. It yields the protein CASSSQEKLFF.

V is TRBV19 and J is TRBJ2-2, with 10 bases identical to TRBD1. The CDR3 contains 16 residues. From germline, CDR1 is LNHDA and CDR2 SQIVND (reference sequence). J gave up 3 bases and V 5 bases, and 6 bases lay outside the gene matches. CDR3 protein: CASSARDRGDTGELFF. In DNA, the CDR3 is TGTGCCAGTAGTGCCCGGGACAGGGGCGACACCGGGGAGCTGTTTTTT.

The rearrangement links TRBV28 to TRBJ2-7; 9 positions agree with TRBD2. This CDR3 has 14 residues. The J segment lost 5 bases and the V segment lost 6 bases, leaving 8 bases of the junction unmatched. Germline CDR1 and CDR2: MDHEN and SYDVKM. CDR3 nucleotides: TGTGCCAGCAGCCTCAGCGGGAGGATACACGAGCAGTACTTC. This translates into CASSLSGRIHEQYF.

CDR3 sequence: CASSEATNGPALQETQYF. The CDR3 bases are TGTGCCAGCAGTGAAGCGACTAACGGCCCGGCCTTACAAGAGACCCAGTACTTC. The V call is TRBV6-1, the J call TRBJ2-5, with D possibly TRBD2 on 5 matching bases. The germline V gene has CDR1 MNHNS and CDR2 SASEGT. The CDR3 consists of 18 residues. V lost 0 bases to trimming and J lost 2 bases, with 19 bases between them.

The chain links TRBV9 to TRBJ1-1; TRBD1 might be the D (6 bases). The CDR3 covers 14 residues. Germline CDR1 reads SGDLS; CDR2 reads YYNGEE. V shed 0 bases and J shed 6 bases, with 12 bases lying between them. CDR3 nucleotides: TGTGCCAGCAGCGTAGTACAGGGAACGTCTGAAGCTTTCTTT. Its protein is CASSVVQGTSEAFF.

This chain links TRBV4-1 with TRBJ1-6; perhaps TRBD1 as D (6 bases). Deletions cut 0 bases from V and 14 bases from J, with 17 bases between. The V gene's germline CDR1 is MGHRA and CDR2 YSYEKL. CDR3 length: 15 amino acids. The CDR3 DNA sequence: TGCGCCAGCAGCCAAGATACAGGGAGTTTTAGATCCCTCCACTTT. As protein: CASSQDTGSFRSLHF.

The chain joins TRBV4-1 to TRBJ1-3; D is unclear. Germline loops: CDR1 MGHRA, CDR2 YSYEKL. This CDR3 spans 16 amino acids. The ends were cut back, 0 bases at V and 0 bases at J, with 9 bases in the middle. The CDR3 loop is CASSQERTYSGNTIYF. The CDR3 bases are TGCGCCAGCAGCCAAGAGCGGACTTACTCTGGAAACACCATATATTTT.

V gene TRBV10-3 combines with J gene TRBJ2-3; 7 nucleotides align to TRBD1. Germline trimming cut 4 bases from V and 6 bases from J; bases unmatched to any gene: 1. Germline CDR1 ENHRY, CDR2 SYGVKD. The CDR3 spans 12 residues. Here the CDR3 reads CAISGTGDTQYF. Here the CDR3 DNA reads TGTGCCATCAGTGGGACAGGCGATACGCAGTATTTT.

CDR3 DNA sequence: TGTGCCAGCAGAAGCGGTGGGCACTACGAGCAGTACTTC. Its protein product is CASRSGGHYEQYF. The V gene is TRBV6-5, the J gene TRBJ2-7, with a weak D call TRBD2 (5 bases). V gave up 6 bases and J gave up 3 bases, with 12 bases separating them. The CDR3 has 13 amino acids. Germline V gene data show CDR1 as MNHEY and CDR2 as SVGAGI.

The chain has TRBV15 and TRBJ1-4; D unclear. The germline V gene has CDR1 LNHNV and CDR2 YYDKDF (reference sequence). CDR3 length: 16 amino acids. V lost 3 bases and J lost 2, with 13 bases in between. The CDR3: CATSSGLSGTNEKLFF. In DNA form, the CDR3 reads TGTGCCACCAGCAGTGGGTTATCCGGGACTAATGAAAAACTGTTTTTT.

This clone was seen a single time. The genes are TRBV7-8 and TRBJ2-3; 8 nucleotides align to TRBD2. V lost 1 base, J lost 5 bases, and 5 bases stayed unmatched. Germline V CDR1 and CDR2: SGHVS, FQNEAQ. This CDR3 is built from 15 residues. The CDR3 region has the DNA TGTGCCAGCAGCTTAGTTGCGGGAGGTGGAGATACGCAGTATTTT. As protein: CASSLVAGGGDTQYF.

The V and J genes are TRBV28 and TRBJ1-3, with D hard to call. CDR1 and CDR2 (germline): MDHEN, SYDVKM. V lost 6 bases and J lost 5, with 5 bases in between. CDR3 length: 11 residues. This CDR3 is CASSQRNTIYF. In DNA, the CDR3 is TGTGCCAGCAGCCAAAGAAACACCATATATTTT.

This clone was counted a few times. V is TRBV3-1 (or the pseudogene TRBV3-2) and J is TRBJ1-2, with no clear D. V gave up 2 bases and J gave up 7 bases, with 20 bases separating them. Germline V CDR1 and CDR2: LGHDT, YNNKEL (reference sequence). CDR3 length equals 16 residues. CDR3 sequence (DNA): TGTGCCAGCAGCCAATCCGAAGGACGGCGGAGGTCTGGCTACACCTTC. Amino acid sequence: CASSQSEGRRRSGYTF.

With regard to this clone: The junction differs from germline at one of its ends, possibly a read error. This sequence joins TRBV27 and TRBJ1-4, with 9 positions matching TRBD1. From germline, CDR1 is MNHEY and CDR2 SMNVEV (reference sequence). This CDR3 has 11 amino acids. CDR3: CASSTRQGDYF. CDR3 DNA: TGTGCCAGCAGTACGAGACAGGGGGATTATTTT. The variable domain in full, completed from reference TRBV27 and TRBJ1-4, reads EAQVTQNPRYLITVTGKKLTVTCSQNMNHEYMSWYRQDPGLGLRQIYYSMNVEVTDKGDVPEGYKVSRKEKRNFPLILESPSPNQTSLYFCASSTRQGDYFGSGTQLSVL.

V gene TRBV19 combines with J gene TRBJ1-3; tentative D call: TRBD1 (6 bases). Germline loops: CDR1 LNHDA, CDR2 SQIVND (reference sequence). The ends were cut back, 7 bases at V and 2 bases at J, with 21 bases in the middle. This CDR3 contains 17 residues. In nucleotides, the CDR3 is TGTGCCAGTACCCTCACCGGGGGGGGGCGGACTGGAAACACCATATATTTT. Translation gives CASTLTGGGRTGNTIYF.

The V gene is TRBV4-1, the J gene TRBJ1-2, with D perhaps matching TRBD1 (6 bases). There are 17 residues in the CDR3. V shed 3 bases and J shed 0 bases, with 17 bases lying between them. Germline values: CDR1 MGHRA, CDR2 YSYEKL. CDR3 residues: CASSQGLGADTNYGYTF. The CDR3 DNA is TGCGCCAGCAGCCAGGGGTTGGGGGCTGATACTAACTATGGCTACACCTTC.

V is TRBV20-1 and J is TRBJ1-1; D is ambiguous. From germline, CDR1 is DFQATT and CDR2 SNEGSKA (reference sequence). The CDR3 contains 11 residues. Between the trimmed V and J ends, which lost 6 bases and 6 bases, there was a span of 11 bases. DNA for the CDR3: TGCAGTGCCCCCAATTCGGCTGAAGCTTTCTTT. As protein: CSAPNSAEAFF.

The chain links TRBV19 to TRBJ2-7; D may be TRBD2 (6 bases). This CDR3 region has 13 residues. The V end was cut by 5 bases, the J end by 4 bases, with 12 bases between. Germline V CDR1 and CDR2: LNHDA, SQIVND (reference sequence). CDR3 DNA sequence: TGTGCCAGTAGTGACGGGAGCATTTACGAGCAGTACTTC. It translates to CASSDGSIYEQYF.

This rearrangement joins TRBV5-1 to TRBJ2-1, with 8 nucleotides matching TRBD2. Trimming removed 5 bases from V and 3 bases from J; junction bases left unmatched: 7. The CDR3 consists of 15 residues. CDR1 is SGHRS, CDR2 YFSETQ, per germline. CDR3 protein: CASRETGGHYNEQFF. CDR3 in DNA: TGCGCCAGCAGGGAAACGGGGGGGCACTACAATGAGCAGTTCTTC.

V and J are TRBV6-5 and TRBJ2-2; 7 positions agree with TRBD1. Germline CDR1 reads MNHEY; CDR2 reads SVGAGI. V lost 8 bases, J lost 2 bases, and 5 bases stayed unmatched. The CDR3 has 14 residues. The CDR3, as DNA: TGTGCCAGCGGCCGGGACAGCAACACCGGGGAGCTGTTTTTT. This translates into CASGRDSNTGELFF.

In nucleotides, the CDR3 is TGTGCCAGCAGCCAGACTCAGACTAGCACAGATACGCAGTATTTT. Amino acids: CASSQTQTSTDTQYF. The chain employs TRBV4-2 and TRBJ2-3; no firm D call. V was trimmed by 3 bases and J by 0 bases, leaving 10 bases between them. Germline CDR1 reads LGHNA; CDR2 reads YNFKEQ. The CDR3 has 15 residues.